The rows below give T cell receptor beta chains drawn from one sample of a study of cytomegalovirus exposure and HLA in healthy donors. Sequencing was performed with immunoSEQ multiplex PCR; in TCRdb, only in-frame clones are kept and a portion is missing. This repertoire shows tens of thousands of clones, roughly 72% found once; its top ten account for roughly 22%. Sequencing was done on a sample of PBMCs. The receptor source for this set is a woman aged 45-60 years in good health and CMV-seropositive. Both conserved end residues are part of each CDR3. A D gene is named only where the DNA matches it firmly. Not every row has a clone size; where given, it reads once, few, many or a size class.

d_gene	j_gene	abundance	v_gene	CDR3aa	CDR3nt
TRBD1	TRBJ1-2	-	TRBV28	CASSRPRDRELLGYTF	TGTGCCAGCAGTCGTCCCCGGGACAGGGAGTTGCTTGGCTACACCTTC
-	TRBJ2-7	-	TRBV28	CASSSDTYEQYF	TGTGCCAGCAGCTCCGACACCTACGAGCAGTACTTC
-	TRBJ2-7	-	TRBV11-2	CASSLDPAGYEQYF	TGTGCCAGCAGCTTAGATCCAGCGGGCTACGAGCAGTACTTC
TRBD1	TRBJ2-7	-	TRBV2	CASSLGQGKQYF	TGTGCCAGCAGCCTGGGACAGGGAAAGCAGTACTTC
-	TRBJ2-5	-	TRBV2	CASSAGAVNGYF	TGTGCCAGCAGTGCAGGGGCCGTCAACGGGTACTTC
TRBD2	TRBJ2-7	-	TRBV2	CASSVSGGGAYEQYF	TGTGCCAGCAGTGTGTCCGGCGGGGGGGCCTACGAGCAGTACTTC
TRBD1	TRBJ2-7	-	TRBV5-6	CASRKRDSAYEQYF	TGTGCCAGCAGAAAACGGGACAGTGCCTACGAGCAGTACTTC
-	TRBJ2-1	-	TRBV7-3	CASSDNHEQFF	TGTGCCAGCAGCGACAATCATGAGCAGTTCTTC
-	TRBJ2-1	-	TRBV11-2	CASSLPSSYNEQFF	TGTGCCAGCAGCCTACCGAGCTCCTACAATGAGCAGTTCTTC
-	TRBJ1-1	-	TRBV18	CASSPSGNTEAFF	TGTGCCAGCTCACCCTCAGGGAACACTGAAGCTTTCTTT
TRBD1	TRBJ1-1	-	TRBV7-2	CASSLDRGFRNTEAFF	TGTGCCAGCAGCTTAGACAGGGGCTTTCGGAACACTGAAGCTTTCTTT
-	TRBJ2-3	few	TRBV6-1	CASSDNFGGPDTQYF	TGTGCCAGCAGTGACAACTTCGGGGGGCCAGATACGCAGTATTTT
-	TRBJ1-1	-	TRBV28	CASSFFVLNTEAFF	TGTGCCAGCAGTTTCTTCGTCCTGAACACTGAAGCTTTCTTT
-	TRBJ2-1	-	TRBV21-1	CASSTFAGTSSYNEQFF	TGTGCCAGCAGCACTTTTGCCGGGACTAGCTCCTACAATGAGCAGTTCTTC
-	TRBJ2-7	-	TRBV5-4	CASSPDQGSYEQYF	TGTGCCAGCAGCCCCGACCAGGGATCCTACGAGCAGTACTTC
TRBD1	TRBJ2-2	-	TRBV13	CASSPNPGTGAIRGELFF	TGTGCCAGCAGCCCAAACCCCGGGACAGGGGCGATACGCGGGGAGCTGTTTTTT
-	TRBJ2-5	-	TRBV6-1	CASSVGGGGGGAQYF	TGTGCCAGCAGTGTTGGGGGGGGCGGTGGTGGGGCCCAGTACTTC
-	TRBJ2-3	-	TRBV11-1	CASSSRYTDTQYF	TGTGCCAGCAGCTCCCGTTACACAGATACGCAGTATTTT
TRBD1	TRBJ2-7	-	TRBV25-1	CASSPRRTGSYEQYF	TGTGCCAGCAGTCCTCGAAGGACAGGGTCCTACGAGCAGTACTTC
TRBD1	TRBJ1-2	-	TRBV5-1	CASSPTGGGYTF	TGCGCCAGCAGCCCGACAGGGGGAGGCTACACCTTC
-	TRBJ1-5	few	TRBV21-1	CASSKEGGGNQPQHF	TGTGCCAGCAGCAAAGAGGGGGGGGGCAATCAGCCCCAGCATTTT
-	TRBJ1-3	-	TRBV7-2	CASSEYTGNTIYF	TGTGCCAGCTCGGAGTACACTGGAAACACCATATATTTT
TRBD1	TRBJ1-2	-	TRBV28	CASTTDRGDGYTF	TGTGCCAGCACCACGGACAGGGGGGATGGCTACACCTTC
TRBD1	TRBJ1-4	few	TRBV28	CATIKPGQGLTYGEKLFF	TGTGCCACCATAAAACCGGGACAGGGTTTAACATATGGTGAAAAACTGTTTTTT
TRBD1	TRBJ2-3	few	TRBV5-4	CASSPSRTGGTDTQYF	TGTGCCAGCAGCCCCTCCCGGACAGGAGGCACAGATACGCAGTATTTT
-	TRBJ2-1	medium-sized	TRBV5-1	CASRRRLGSLNNEQFF	TGCGCCAGCAGGCGAAGACTAGGATCTTTAAACAATGAGCAGTTCTTC
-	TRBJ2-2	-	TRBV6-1	CASRPTGTGELFF	TGTGCCAGCAGACCAACAGGCACCGGGGAGCTGTTTTTT
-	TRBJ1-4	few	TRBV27	CASSLSLAVSNEKLFF	TGTGCCAGCAGTTTATCCCTAGCGGTATCTAATGAAAAACTGTTTTTT
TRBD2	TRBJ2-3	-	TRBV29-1	CSVDPGAGSTDTQYF	TGCAGCGTTGATCCCGGAGCGGGGAGCACAGATACGCAGTATTTT
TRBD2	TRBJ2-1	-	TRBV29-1	CSAEREGRLNNEQFF	TGCAGCGCCGAGCGGGAGGGCCGATTGAACAATGAGCAGTTCTTC
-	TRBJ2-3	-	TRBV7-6	CASSLNSAPTDTQYF	TGTGCCAGCAGCTTAAATAGCGCCCCCACAGATACGCAGTATTTT
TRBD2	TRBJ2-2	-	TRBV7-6	CASSRGLAGGQGELFF	TGTGCCAGCAGCCGCGGGCTAGCGGGGGGGCAAGGGGAGCTGTTTTTT
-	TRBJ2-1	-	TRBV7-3	CASSLRGDEQFF	TGTGCCAGCAGCCTTCGGGGAGACGAGCAGTTCTTC
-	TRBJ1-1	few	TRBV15	CATRTDRRAFF	TGTGCCACCAGGACAGACAGAAGAGCTTTCTTT
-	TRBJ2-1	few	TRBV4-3	CASSLGGGNSYNEQFF	TGCGCCAGCAGTCTAGGGGGCGGGAACTCCTACAATGAGCAGTTCTTC
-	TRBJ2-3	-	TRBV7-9	CASSLNSASTDTQYF	TGTGCCAGCAGCTTAAACAGTGCTAGCACAGATACGCAGTATTTT
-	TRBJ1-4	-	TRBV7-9	CASSLVQGSEKLFF	TGTGCCAGCAGCTTAGTACAGGGAAGTGAAAAACTGTTTTTT
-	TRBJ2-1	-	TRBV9	CASSVAGVAATYNEQFF	TGTGCCAGCAGCGTAGCTGGGGTAGCGGCTACCTACAATGAGCAGTTCTTC
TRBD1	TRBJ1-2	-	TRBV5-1	CASSWGQPDYGYTF	TGCGCCAGCAGCTGGGGACAGCCAGACTATGGCTACACCTTC
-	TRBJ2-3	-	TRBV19	CASPWTDLRPSTDTQYF	TGTGCCAGTCCTTGGACAGACTTAAGACCCAGCACAGATACGCAGTATTTT
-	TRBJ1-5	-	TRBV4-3	CASSQEQQGNQPQHF	TGCGCCAGCAGCCAAGAACAACAGGGCAATCAGCCCCAGCATTTT
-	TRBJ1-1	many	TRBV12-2	CASRLDRQYVSSRFENGAFF	TGTGCAAGTCGCTTAGACAGACAGTATGTTTCGAGCAGATTTGAAAACGGAGCTTTCTTT
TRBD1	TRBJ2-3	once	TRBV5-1	CASDWTGTTDTQYF	TGCGCCAGCGACTGGACAGGGACCACAGATACGCAGTATTTT
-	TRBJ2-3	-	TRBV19	CASRLTGLSTDTQYF	TGTGCCAGTAGACTGACAGGTCTTTCCACAGATACGCAGTATTTT
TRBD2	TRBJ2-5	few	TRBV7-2	CASSRSGNSETQYF	TGTGCCAGCAGCCGTAGCGGGAATTCCGAGACCCAGTACTTC
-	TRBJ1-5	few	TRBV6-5	CASSPGLFGNQPQHF	TGTGCCAGCAGTCCAGGGCTATTCGGGAATCAGCCCCAGCATTTT
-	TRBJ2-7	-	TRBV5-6	CASRPTGETYEQYF	TGTGCCAGCAGGCCCACAGGTGAAACCTACGAGCAGTACTTC
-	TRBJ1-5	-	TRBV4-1	CASSQDAYQPQHF	TGCGCCAGCAGCCAAGACGCGTATCAGCCCCAGCATTTT
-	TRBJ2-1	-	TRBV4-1	CASRTNLNEQFF	TGCGCCAGCAGGACAAACCTCAATGAGCAGTTCTTC
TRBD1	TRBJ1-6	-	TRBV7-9	CASTRTGDSPLHF	TGTGCCAGTACCAGGACAGGGGATTCACCCCTCCACTTT
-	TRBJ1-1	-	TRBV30	CAWTGGFEAFF	TGTGCCTGGACCGGGGGGTTCGAAGCTTTCTTT
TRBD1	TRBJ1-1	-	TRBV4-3	CASSRRPGQDTEAFF	TGCGCCAGCAGCCGCCGACCGGGACAGGACACTGAAGCTTTCTTT
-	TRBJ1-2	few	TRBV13	CASSLGRANYGYTF	TGTGCCAGCAGCTTAGGTCGGGCTAACTATGGCTACACCTTC
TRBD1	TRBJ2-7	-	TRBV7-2	CASSPWTGDYEQYF	TGTGCCAGCAGCCCGTGGACAGGGGACTACGAGCAGTACTTC
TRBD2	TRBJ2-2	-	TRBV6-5	CASSLAGEGIGELFF	TGTGCCAGCAGTCTAGCGGGAGAGGGGATCGGGGAGCTGTTTTTT